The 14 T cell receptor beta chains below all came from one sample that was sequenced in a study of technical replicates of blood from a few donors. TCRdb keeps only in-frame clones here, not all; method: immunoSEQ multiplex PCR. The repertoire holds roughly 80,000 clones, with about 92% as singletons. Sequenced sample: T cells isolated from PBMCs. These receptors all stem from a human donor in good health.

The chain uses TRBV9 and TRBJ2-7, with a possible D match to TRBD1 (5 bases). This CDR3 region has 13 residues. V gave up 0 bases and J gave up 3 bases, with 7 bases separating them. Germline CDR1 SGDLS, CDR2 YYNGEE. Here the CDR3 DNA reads TGTGCCAGCAGCGTAGGACAGAACTACGAGCAGTACTTC. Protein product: CASSVGQNYEQYF.

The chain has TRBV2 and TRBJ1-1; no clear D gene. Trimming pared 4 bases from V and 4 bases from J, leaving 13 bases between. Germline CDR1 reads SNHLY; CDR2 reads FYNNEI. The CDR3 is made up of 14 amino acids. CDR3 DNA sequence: TGTGCCAGCAGTGTCGGAGGGAGTCTCACTGAAGCTTTCTTT. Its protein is CASSVGGSLTEAFF.

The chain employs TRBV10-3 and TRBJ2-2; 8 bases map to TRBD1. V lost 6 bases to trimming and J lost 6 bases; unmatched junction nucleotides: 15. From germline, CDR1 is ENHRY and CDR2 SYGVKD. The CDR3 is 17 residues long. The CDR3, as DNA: TGTGCCATCAGCACAAACGATAAGGGGACAGGTGCCGGGGAGCTGTTTTTT. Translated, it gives CAISTNDKGTGAGELFF.

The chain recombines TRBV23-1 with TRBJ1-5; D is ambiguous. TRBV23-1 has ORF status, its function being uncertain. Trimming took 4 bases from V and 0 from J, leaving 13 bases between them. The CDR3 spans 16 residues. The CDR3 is CASSRRLTHSNQPQHF. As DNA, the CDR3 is TGCGCCAGCAGTCGTCGCTTGACTCATAGCAATCAGCCCCAGCATTTT.

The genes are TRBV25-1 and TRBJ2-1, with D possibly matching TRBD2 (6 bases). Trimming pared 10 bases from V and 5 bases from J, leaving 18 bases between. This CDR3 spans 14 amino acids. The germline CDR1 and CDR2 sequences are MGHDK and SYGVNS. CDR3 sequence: CATNPGSWDNEQFF. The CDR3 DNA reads TGTGCCACCAACCCCGGGAGCTGGGACAATGAGCAGTTCTTC.

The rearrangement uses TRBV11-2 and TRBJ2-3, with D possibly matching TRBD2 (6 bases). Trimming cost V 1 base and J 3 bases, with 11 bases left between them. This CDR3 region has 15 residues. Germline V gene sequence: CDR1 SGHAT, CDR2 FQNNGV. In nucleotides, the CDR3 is TGTGCCAGCAGCTTAGTGGTGGGAGGAACAGATACGCAGTATTTT. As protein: CASSLVVGGTDTQYF.

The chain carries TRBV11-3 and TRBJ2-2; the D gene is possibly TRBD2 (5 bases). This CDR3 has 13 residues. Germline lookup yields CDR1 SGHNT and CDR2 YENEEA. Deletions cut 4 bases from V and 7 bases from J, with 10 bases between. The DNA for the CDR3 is TGTGCCAGCAGCTCCCCTCGGGGCGGGGAGCTGTTTTTT. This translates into CASSSPRGGELFF.

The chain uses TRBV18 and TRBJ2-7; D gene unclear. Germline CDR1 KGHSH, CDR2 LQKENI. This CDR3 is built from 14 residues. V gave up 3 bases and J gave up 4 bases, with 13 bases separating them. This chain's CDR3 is CASSPDGLKYEQYF. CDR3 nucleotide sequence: TGTGCCAGCTCACCGGATGGGCTCAAGTACGAGCAGTACTTC.

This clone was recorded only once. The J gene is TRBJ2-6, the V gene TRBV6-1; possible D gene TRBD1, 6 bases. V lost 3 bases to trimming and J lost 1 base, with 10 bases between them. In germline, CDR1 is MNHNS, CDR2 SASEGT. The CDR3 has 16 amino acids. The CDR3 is CASSDRGLSGANVLTF. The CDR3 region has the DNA TGTGCCAGCAGTGACAGGGGCCTGTCTGGGGCCAACGTCCTGACTTTC.

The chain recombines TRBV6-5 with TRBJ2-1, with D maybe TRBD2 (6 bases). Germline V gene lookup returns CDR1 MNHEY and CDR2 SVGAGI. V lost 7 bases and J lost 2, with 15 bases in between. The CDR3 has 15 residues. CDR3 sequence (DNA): TGTGCCAGCACCCGGCGGGATTCAGCCTACAATGAGCAGTTCTTC. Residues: CASTRRDSAYNEQFF.

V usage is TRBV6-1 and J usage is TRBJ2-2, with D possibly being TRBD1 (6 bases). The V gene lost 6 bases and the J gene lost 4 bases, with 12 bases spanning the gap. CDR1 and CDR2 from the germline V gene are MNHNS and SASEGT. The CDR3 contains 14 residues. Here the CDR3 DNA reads TGTGCCAGCAGCTTGACAGGCGTCACCGGGGAGCTGTTTTTT. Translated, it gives CASSLTGVTGELFF.

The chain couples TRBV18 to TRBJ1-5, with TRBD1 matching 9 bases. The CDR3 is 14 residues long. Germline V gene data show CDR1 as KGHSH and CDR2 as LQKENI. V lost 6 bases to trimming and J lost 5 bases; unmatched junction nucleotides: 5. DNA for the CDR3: TGTGCCAGCTCCCACGACAGGGGGGATCAGCCCCAGCATTTT. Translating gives CASSHDRGDQPQHF.

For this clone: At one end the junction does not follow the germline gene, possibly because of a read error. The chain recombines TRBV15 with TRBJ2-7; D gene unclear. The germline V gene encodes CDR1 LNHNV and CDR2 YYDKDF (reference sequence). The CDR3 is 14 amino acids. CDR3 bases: TGTGCCACCAGCAGAGCTCTTACATCCTCCGAGCAGTACTTC. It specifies CATSRALTSSEQYF.

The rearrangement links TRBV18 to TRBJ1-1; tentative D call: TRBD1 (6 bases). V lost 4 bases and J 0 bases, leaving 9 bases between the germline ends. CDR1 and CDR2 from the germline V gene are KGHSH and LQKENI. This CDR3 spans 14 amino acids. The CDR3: CASSLTGLNTEAFF. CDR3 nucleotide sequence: TGTGCCAGCTCACTGACAGGTCTGAACACTGAAGCTTTCTTT.